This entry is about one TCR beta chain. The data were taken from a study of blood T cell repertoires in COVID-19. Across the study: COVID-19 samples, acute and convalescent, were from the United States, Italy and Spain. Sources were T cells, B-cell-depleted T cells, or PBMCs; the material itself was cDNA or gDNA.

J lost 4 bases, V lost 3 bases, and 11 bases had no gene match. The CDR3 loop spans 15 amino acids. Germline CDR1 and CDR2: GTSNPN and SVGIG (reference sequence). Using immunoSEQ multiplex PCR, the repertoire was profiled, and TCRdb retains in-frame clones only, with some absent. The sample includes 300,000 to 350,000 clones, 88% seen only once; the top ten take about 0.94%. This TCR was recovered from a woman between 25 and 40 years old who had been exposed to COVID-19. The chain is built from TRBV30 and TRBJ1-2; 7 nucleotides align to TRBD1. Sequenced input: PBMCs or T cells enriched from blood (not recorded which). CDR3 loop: CAWRGGGLAVYGYTF. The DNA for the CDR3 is TGTGCCTGGAGAGGAGGGGGCCTGGCTGTCTATGGCTACACCTTC.